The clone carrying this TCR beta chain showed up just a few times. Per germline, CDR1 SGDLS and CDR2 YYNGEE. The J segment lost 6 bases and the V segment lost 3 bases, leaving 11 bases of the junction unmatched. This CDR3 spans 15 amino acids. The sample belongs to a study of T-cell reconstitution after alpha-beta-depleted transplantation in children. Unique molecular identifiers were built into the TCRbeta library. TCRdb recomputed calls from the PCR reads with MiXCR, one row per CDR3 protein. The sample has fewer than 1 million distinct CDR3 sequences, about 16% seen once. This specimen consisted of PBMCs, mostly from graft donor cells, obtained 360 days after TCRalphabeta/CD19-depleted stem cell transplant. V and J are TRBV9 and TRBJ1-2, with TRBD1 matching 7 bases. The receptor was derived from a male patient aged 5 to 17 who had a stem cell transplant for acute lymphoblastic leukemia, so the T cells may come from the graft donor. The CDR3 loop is CASSAGDSLGHGYTF. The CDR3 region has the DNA TGTGCCAGCAGCGCCGGGGACAGCCTTGGGCATGGCTACACCTTC. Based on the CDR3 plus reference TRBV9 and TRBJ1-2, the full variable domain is DSGVTQTPKHLITATGQRVTLRCSPRSGDLSVYWYQQSLDQGLQFLIQYYNGEERAKGNILERFSAQQFPDLHSELNLSSLELGDSALYFCASSAGDSLGHGYTFGSGTRLTVV.